The T cell receptor (beta chain) under discussion was sequenced for a study of breast tumors, draining lymph nodes, adjacent tissues. General study points: That most tumor T cells come from lymph nodes remained unproven.

This clonotype occurred many times. What it recognizes is unknown. The lymph nodes were axillary draining lymph nodes from breast cancer patients. TCRdb processed the multiplex PCR reads anew with MiXCR; each CDR3 protein has one entry. The sample has roughly 110,000 distinct CDR3 sequences, 30% seen once. V was pared by 5 bases and J by 8 bases, with 6 bases of the junction left unmatched. Germline values: CDR1 SGHTS, CDR2 YDEGEE. The CDR3 spans 12 residues. The TCR comes from a female donor with breast cancer. Some clones in this sample may be carry-over from other donors' samples. Sequencing was performed on axillary lymph node tissue. The V and J genes are TRBV5-8 and TRBJ2-5, with 7 bases that match TRBD1. CDR3 amino acids: CASSDRGPTQYF. Written as DNA, the CDR3 is TGTGCCAGCAGTGATAGGGGGCCAACCCAGTACTTC. Together with reference TRBV5-8 and TRBJ2-5, the CDR3 gives the full variable domain: EAGVTQSPTHLIKTRGQQATLRCSPISGHTSVYWYQQALGLGLQFLLWYDEGEERNRGNFPPRFSGRQFPNYSSELNVNALELEDSALYLCASSDRGPTQYFGPGTRLLVL.